These 14 T cell receptor beta chains were sequenced from one sample in a study of T-cell reconstitution after alpha-beta-depleted transplantation in children. A library of TCRbeta sequences, prepared with unique molecular identifiers, was generated. TCRdb called the PCR reads again in MiXCR, with one record for every CDR3 protein. The data show some 240,000 distinct CDR3 sequences, approximately 12% seen once. Specimen: PBMCs from the stem cell graft donor, collected from the stem cell graft. Every receptor here comes from a human donor who donated a stem cell graft to a child with acute lymphoblastic leukemia.

This clonotype has at least ten counts. This chain uses TRBV6-1 with TRBJ1-1, with unresolved D. Between the trimmed V and J ends, which lost 1 base and 1 base, there was a span of 10 bases. This CDR3 contains 15 residues. Per the germline V gene, CDR1 is MNHNS and CDR2 is SASEGT. CDR3 in amino acids: CASSEGRTRNTEAFF. The CDR3 DNA is TGTGCCAGCAGTGAAGGGCGGACTCGGAACACTGAAGCTTTCTTT.

This clonotype was recorded many times. The chain employs TRBV28 and TRBJ2-1; 9 positions match TRBD1. CDR1 and CDR2 from the germline V gene are MDHEN and SYDVKM. Trimming at V came to 5 bases and at J to 7 bases, leaving 15 bases not matched to a gene. This CDR3 comprises 17 residues. Written as DNA, the CDR3 is TGTGCCAGCAGTCATATTCCCGGGACAGGGAGGCGGAATGAGCAGTTCTTC. Protein sequence: CASSHIPGTGRRNEQFF.

This clonotype has a count of ten or more. The junction departs from the called germline gene at one end, perhaps through a read error. The genes are TRBV4-3 and TRBJ2-7; 7 bases fit TRBD1. Looked up from germline, CDR1 is LGHNA and CDR2 is YSLEER. The CDR3 has 16 residues. The CDR3 nucleotides read TGCGCCAGCAGCGAAGATTTACAGGGGACCACCTACGAGCAGTACTTC. Translated, it gives CASSEDLQGTTYEQYF.

At least ten counts were recorded for this clonotype. The genes are TRBV29-1 and TRBJ2-4; perhaps TRBD1 as D (5 bases). This CDR3 comprises 13 residues. The germline CDR1 and CDR2 sequences are SQVTM and ANQGSEA. Deletions cut 4 bases from V and 7 bases from J, with 14 bases between. CDR3 loop: CSVGTGLGNIQYF. The CDR3 coding sequence is TGCAGCGTTGGCACAGGCTTAGGGAACATTCAGTACTTC.

A few counts support this clonotype. The chain recombines TRBV7-8 with TRBJ2-1, with D perhaps TRBD1 or TRBD2 (5 bases each). Trimming shortened V by 4 bases and J by 8 bases, and 21 bases separated the two germline ends. Per the germline V gene, CDR1 is SGHVS and CDR2 is FQNEAQ. The CDR3 extends over 16 amino acids. This chain's CDR3 is CASSSEVGVSSDEQFF. CDR3 sequence (DNA): TGTGCCAGCAGCTCTGAAGTGGGGGTTAGCTCAGATGAGCAGTTCTTC.

This clonotype was detected many times. This chain links TRBV7-2 with TRBJ2-5, with D possibly matching TRBD2 (5 bases). The germline V and J ends were trimmed by 5 bases and 4 bases, with 14 bases remaining between them. CDR3 length: 14 residues. The germline CDR1 and CDR2 sequences are SGHTA and FQGNSA. CDR3 sequence (DNA): TGTGCCAGCAGCCAGAAGCTAGGAGGAGAGACCCAGTACTTC. Residues: CASSQKLGGETQYF.

In this sample, this clonotype turned up many times. This chain links TRBV7-9 with TRBJ2-7; D is ambiguous. There are 12 residues in the CDR3. With 2 bases removed from V and 7 bases from J, the gap between germline ends came to 9 bases. Germline CDR1 and CDR2: SEHNR and FQNEAQ (reference sequence). The CDR3 DNA is TGTGCCAGCAGCTTACAACCGGTTGAGCAGTACTTC. Its translation: CASSLQPVEQYF.

This clonotype was seen ten or more times. The rearrangement links TRBV28 to TRBJ2-3, with 7 positions matching TRBD1. CDR1 is MDHEN, CDR2 SYDVKM, per germline. J gave up 0 bases and V 5 bases, and 5 bases lay outside the gene matches. This CDR3 comprises 15 residues. The CDR3, as DNA: TGTGCCAGCAGTGCCGGACAGGCGAGCACAGATACGCAGTATTTT. This translates into CASSAGQASTDTQYF.

This clonotype was observed many times. The CDR3 here is CASSSNAGDYSNQPQHF. Here the CDR3 DNA reads TGTGCCAGCAGCTCCAATGCGGGGGATTATAGCAATCAGCCCCAGCATTTT. V usage is TRBV7-9 and J usage is TRBJ1-5; possible D gene TRBD1, 5 bases. Germline CDR1 reads SEHNR; CDR2 reads FQNEAQ (reference sequence). CDR3 size: 17 residues. Trimming shortened V by 4 bases and J by 0 bases, and 16 bases separated the two germline ends. The entire variable domain, with the rest obtained from reference TRBV7-9 and TRBJ1-5, is as follows: DTGVSQNPRHKITKRGQNVTFRCDPISEHNRLYWYRQTLGQGPEFLTYFQNEAQLEKSRLLSDRFSAERPKGSFSTLEIQRTEQGDSAMYLCASSSNAGDYSNQPQHFGDGTRLSIL.

This clonotype was counted ten times or more. CDR3 DNA: TGCAGTGCTCGGGACGGGGATCAGCCCCAGCATTTT. Translating it yields CSARDGDQPQHF. The V gene is TRBV20-1, the J gene TRBJ1-5; D possibly corresponds to TRBD1 (5 bases). Per the germline V gene, CDR1 is DFQATT and CDR2 is SNEGSKA (reference sequence). With 5 bases removed from V and 5 bases from J, the gap between germline ends came to 10 bases. The CDR3 length is 12 residues.

This clonotype was counted at least ten times. CDR3 amino acids: CASSSGTSGPTGELFF. The CDR3 nucleotides read TGCGCCAGCAGCTCCGGGACTAGCGGGCCCACCGGGGAGCTGTTTTTT. The chain couples TRBV5-1 to TRBJ2-2; 12 nucleotides agree with TRBD2. The CDR3 sequence is 16 residues long. Looked up from germline, CDR1 is SGHRS and CDR2 is YFSETQ. Losses at the gene ends were 3 bases for V and 4 bases for J; bases not matched to a gene: 4.

This clonotype was recorded at least ten times. This chain joins TRBV20-1 and TRBJ2-7, with 8 bases fitting TRBD1. V lost 5 bases, J lost 4 bases, and 16 bases stayed unmatched. The CDR3 length is 16 residues. CDR1 and CDR2 (germline): DFQATT, SNEGSKA (reference sequence). The chain's CDR3 is CSAFGQGKIGRYEQYF. Here the CDR3 DNA reads TGCAGTGCTTTTGGACAGGGCAAGATTGGTCGATACGAGCAGTACTTC.

This clonotype showed up many times. The V and J genes are TRBV20-1 and TRBJ1-1, with unresolved D. V was clipped by 0 bases and J by 0 bases, with 11 bases between them. CDR1 is DFQATT and CDR2 is SNEGSKA in the germline V gene (reference sequence). This CDR3 spans 15 amino acids. CDR3 in amino acids: CSARDLKTVNTEAFF. CDR3 sequence (DNA): TGCAGTGCTAGAGATTTGAAAACGGTGAACACTGAAGCTTTCTTT.

The gene calls are TRBV20-1 and TRBJ2-7; no clear D gene. Germline loops: CDR1 DFQATT, CDR2 SNEGSKA (reference sequence). Trimming took 0 bases from V and 6 from J, leaving 21 bases between them. The CDR3 has 16 residues. CDR3 residues: CSARDPFDPVEVEQYF. As DNA, the CDR3 is TGCAGTGCTAGAGATCCCTTTGACCCCGTTGAAGTCGAGCAGTACTTC.